This entry concerns a single T cell receptor beta chain. The germline CDR1 and CDR2 sequences are SGHKS and YYEKEE (reference sequence). The CDR3 runs 15 residues. J lost 3 bases, V lost 4 bases, and 6 bases had no gene match. The sample is drawn from a study of blood T cell repertoires in COVID-19. The table came from immunoSEQ multiplex PCR; TCRdb's copy has only in-frame clones and leaves some out. This repertoire shows around 450,000 clones, around 87% found once; its top ten account for about 0.7%. The TCR was taken from a young woman who had recovered from COVID-19. The source material was PBMCs or T cells enriched from blood (not recorded which). V gene TRBV5-5 combines with J gene TRBJ1-3, with TRBD1 matching 8 bases. The CDR3 region is CASSVPGGSGNTIYF. In DNA form, the CDR3 reads TGTGCCAGCAGCGTACCAGGGGGCAGTGGAAACACCATATATTTT.